The entry that follows covers one T cell receptor beta chain sequence. Its cognate antigen is unknown. The sample holds other DNA sequences that translate to the same CDR3. These data originate in a study of cytomegalovirus exposure and HLA in healthy donors. Study conclusions and caveats: Specific recognition of CMV antigens was confirmed in vitro for a few chains (all CMV-associated). In a later analysis, HLA-associated TCR beta chains were more clonally expanded than equally common others.

CDR3 length equals 15 residues. Looked up from germline, CDR1 is MNHEY and CDR2 is SMNVEV (reference sequence). V was clipped by 2 bases and J by 3 bases, with 11 bases between them. Vbeta (60) and Jbeta (13) primers were used in the PCR. Source study methods: In a later analysis, of about 80 million unique beta chains, approximately 10 million appeared in at least two donors. Profiled with immunoSEQ multiplex PCR; TCRdb holds only in-frame clones, not every one. V, J and clone size are those of that table, while D and trimming were read from the DNA. The table includes about 97,000 clones, roughly 70% detected once.

The receptor's source is a man in his fifties or sixties in good health and CMV-seronegative. The sequencing sample was made of PBMCs. The chain carries TRBV27 and TRBJ1-5, with D perhaps TRBD1 (5 bases). This chain's CDR3 is CASSLGQGYNQPQHF. The CDR3, as DNA: TGTGCCAGCAGTTTAGGGCAGGGATACAATCAGCCCCAGCATTTT.